The clone carrying this T cell receptor (beta chain) was counted a few times. The antigen is unknown. Specified treatment: roughly ten-day PBMC culture with coronavirus spike peptide pools or control peptides (ViraFEST assay). Sequenced with the Oncomine TCR Beta short-read assay was DNA taken from cultured CD4+ T cells. TCRdb re-called the PCR reads with MiXCR, one entry per CDR3 protein. The sample lists 15,000 to 19,000 distinct CDR3 sequences, about two fifths occurring once. This sample was included in a study of vaccination and CD4 T cells after COVID-19. The CDR3 runs to 18 residues. In germline, CDR1 is DFQATT, CDR2 SNEGSKA (reference sequence). Deletions cut 4 bases from V and 1 base from J, with 25 bases between.

The starting material was CD4+ T cells from blood, cultured in vitro, obtained before SARS-CoV-2 vaccination. The clonotype comes from a human donor who had recovered from COVID-19. The chain couples TRBV20-1 to TRBJ1-2; D ambiguous. DNA for the CDR3: TGCAGTGCTAATGGGGATCGCGGGTTGGGGTCTAATAACTATGGCTACACCTTC. It specifies CSANGDRGLGSNNYGYTF.